Listed here are 23 T cell receptor beta chains from one sample, sequenced in a study of cytomegalovirus exposure and HLA in healthy donors. Primers included in the PCR were 60 Vbeta and 13 Jbeta primers. Here immunoSEQ multiplex PCR was the method, and the copy in TCRdb shows in-frame clones only, minus some. The sample shows around 70,000 clones, over 70% of them seen only once. Sequencing input: PBMCs. The receptor set was obtained from a man between 65 and 79 years old in good health and CMV-seronegative.

The J gene is TRBJ1-2, the V gene TRBV29-1; a weak D match, TRBD1 (5 bases). CDR3 length equals 12 residues. V was pared by 4 bases and J by 8 bases, with 14 bases between. Looked up from germline, CDR1 is SQVTM and CDR2 is ANQGSEA. CDR3 DNA sequence: TGCAGCGTTGGCCAGGGAAGGGGAGGCTACACCTTC. This translates into CSVGQGRGGYTF.

The chain uses TRBV7-6 and TRBJ2-6; a possible D gene is TRBD1 (5 bases). The CDR3 length is 12 residues. The V end lost 1 base, the J end lost 12 bases, and 7 bases lay between the germline ends. Germline V gene sequence: CDR1 SGHVS, CDR2 FNYEAQ. The DNA for the CDR3 is TGTGCCAGCAGCTTAGACAGGTTCGTCCTGACTTTC. As protein: CASSLDRFVLTF.

This clone has more than one count but fewer than ten. The chain couples TRBV7-9 to TRBJ1-1; D may be TRBD1 (6 bases). Germline loops: CDR1 SEHNR, CDR2 FQNEAQ (reference sequence). V lost 5 bases, J lost 1 base, and 11 bases lay in between. This CDR3 region has 14 residues. The CDR3 coding sequence is TGTGCCAGCAGCAGCAGACAGGCGAACACTGAAGCTTTCTTT. The encoded protein is CASSSRQANTEAFF.

This clone showed up just once. The V and J genes are TRBV2 and TRBJ2-3, with a possible D match to TRBD2 (6 bases). CDR1 is SNHLY, CDR2 FYNNEI, per germline. The CDR3 consists of 15 residues. V gave up 5 bases and J gave up 4 bases, with 16 bases separating them. CDR3 amino acids: CASSLSTGDPDTQYF. The DNA for the CDR3 is TGTGCCAGCAGTCTGTCCACGGGAGACCCAGATACGCAGTATTTT.

As regards this clone: A junction boundary mismatches the germline segment, possibly from a read error. V and J are TRBV10-2 and TRBJ2-5; 7 bases match TRBD1. The tail of the sequence fits TRBJ2-7 better, so the J call may be wrong. The germline V gene encodes CDR1 WSHSY and CDR2 SAAADI. The CDR3 is 14 residues long. CDR3 coding DNA: TGTGAGGTTGTGAGGGGGCGATTCTCCTACGAGCAGTACTTC. As protein: CEVVRGRFSYEQYF.

This chain links TRBV30 with TRBJ1-6; D unclear. The CDR3 totals 19 residues. The V gene's germline CDR1 is GTSNPN and CDR2 SVGIG (reference sequence). V lost 3 bases and J 8 bases, leaving 29 bases between the germline ends. CDR3 loop: CAWRPGRVRGQLWHSPLHF. CDR3 DNA sequence: TGTGCCTGGAGACCGGGAAGGGTTAGAGGTCAACTATGGCATTCACCCCTCCACTTT.

The chain recombines TRBV5-1 with TRBJ2-5; 8 bases fit TRBD1. Matching the DNA end better, TRBJ2-7 makes the J call doubtful. Per the germline V gene, CDR1 is SGHRS and CDR2 is YFSETQ. The CDR3 runs to 15 residues. CDR3 sequence (DNA): TGCGCCAGCAGCCCAAGGACAGGGTTTGGGTACGAGCAGTACTTC. This translates into CASSPRTGFGYEQYF.

The chain combines TRBV19 with TRBJ1-5; D gene unclear. This CDR3 contains 15 residues. The ends were cut back, 7 bases at V and 3 bases at J, with 16 bases in the middle. Germline CDR1 and CDR2: LNHDA and SQIVND (reference sequence). The CDR3 DNA sequence: TGTGCCAGTACCGACACAGACGGCGCCAATCAGCCCCAGCATTTT. This codes for CASTDTDGANQPQHF.

The V gene is TRBV10-1, the J gene TRBJ2-2, with a possible D match to TRBD1 (5 bases). Per the germline V gene, CDR1 is WNHNN and CDR2 is SYGVQD (reference sequence). The CDR3 is 14 amino acids. Trimming took off 6 bases at V and 3 bases at J, with 11 bases between the two ends. CDR3 amino acids: CASRVSRDTGELFF. The CDR3, as DNA: TGCGCCAGCAGGGTGAGCAGGGACACCGGGGAGCTGTTTTTT.

The chain employs TRBV27 and TRBJ2-2; TRBD1 matches at 10 bases. CDR3 length: 16 residues. After removal of 5 bases from V and 5 bases from J, the junction contained 8 bases not matched to a gene. CDR1 is MNHEY and CDR2 is SMNVEV in the germline V gene (reference sequence). CDR3 sequence: CASSTRQGAYTGELFF. Here the CDR3 DNA reads TGTGCCAGCAGTACCCGACAGGGGGCATATACCGGGGAGCTGTTTTTT.

The chain employs TRBV28 and TRBJ1-2; D gene unclear. With 0 bases removed from V and 2 bases from J, the gap between germline ends came to 7 bases. The CDR3 has 14 residues. In germline, CDR1 is MDHEN, CDR2 SYDVKM. The CDR3 here is CASSLWQINYGYTF. CDR3 nucleotide sequence: TGTGCCAGCAGTTTATGGCAGATAAACTATGGCTACACCTTC.

The CDR3 loop is CASSLWTGEVDEQYF. Here the CDR3 DNA reads TGTGCCAGCAGCCTATGGACAGGGGAGGTCGACGAGCAGTACTTC. V usage is TRBV7-2 and J usage is TRBJ2-7; 9 positions match TRBD1. Trimming took 5 bases from V and 5 from J; bases not matched to a gene: 10. This CDR3 comprises 15 residues. The germline V gene has CDR1 SGHTA and CDR2 FQGNSA.

The chain combines TRBV29-1 with TRBJ2-1; D perhaps matches TRBD1 (6 bases). CDR3 length equals 13 residues. V was cut by 7 bases and J by 0 bases, with 10 bases left in between. Germline V gives CDR1 SQVTM, CDR2 ANQGSEA. CDR3 residues: CSARGSSYNEQFF. The CDR3 bases are TGCAGCGCGAGGGGGTCCTCCTACAATGAGCAGTTCTTC.

The V gene is TRBV13, the J gene TRBJ2-3; 8 bases are shared with TRBD1. The V gene's germline CDR1 is PRHDT and CDR2 FYEKMQ (reference sequence). The CDR3 is 15 residues long. The V and J ends lost 3 bases and 6 bases, in that order; junction bases with no gene match: 8. The CDR3 sequence: CASSFRQGRYDTQYF. The CDR3 region has the DNA TGTGCCAGCAGCTTTCGACAGGGGCGCTACGATACGCAGTATTTT.

The V and J genes are TRBV7-2 and TRBJ1-5; weak D call: TRBD1 (6 bases). This CDR3 region has 13 residues. The ends were cut back, 1 base at V and 11 bases at J, with 12 bases in the middle. Germline V gives CDR1 SGHTA, CDR2 FQGNSA. CDR3 sequence: CASSLGFQGTQHF. CDR3 in DNA: TGTGCCAGCAGCTTAGGATTTCAGGGGACCCAGCATTTT.

The J gene is TRBJ2-5, the V gene TRBV7-8; D is unclear. Per germline, CDR1 SGHVS and CDR2 FQNEAQ. The CDR3 covers 14 residues. The ends were cut back, 3 bases at V and 5 bases at J, with 13 bases in the middle. The CDR3 reads CASSFSNIVETQYF. The CDR3 DNA is TGTGCCAGCAGCTTCAGTAATATTGTGGAGACCCAGTACTTC.

The J gene is TRBJ2-5, the V gene TRBV6-1; TRBD1 agrees at 7 bases. J gave up 2 bases and V 1 base, and 4 bases lay outside the gene matches. This CDR3 has 15 amino acids. The germline V gene has CDR1 MNHNS and CDR2 SASEGT. The CDR3 bases are TGTGCCAGCAGTGAAGTTACAGGGGTACAAGAGACCCAGTACTTC. It encodes CASSEVTGVQETQYF.

The chain combines TRBV6-1 with TRBJ1-2; D gene ambiguous. Per germline, CDR1 MNHNS and CDR2 SASEGT. The CDR3 totals 13 residues. With 10 bases removed from V and 6 bases from J, the gap between germline ends came to 18 bases. CDR3 DNA sequence: TGTGCCACTTTCGGACGTTCGCGGGATGGCTACACCTTC. Translating it yields CATFGRSRDGYTF.

Written as DNA, the CDR3 is TGTGCCAGCAGCTTTGCCGGGACTAGCGGCTACGAGCAGTACTTC. Translation: CASSFAGTSGYEQYF. The chain is built from TRBV7-9 and TRBJ2-7; TRBD2 agrees at 11 bases. The CDR3 covers 15 residues. Germline V gives CDR1 SEHNR, CDR2 FQNEAQ (reference sequence). V was pared by 3 bases and J by 3 bases, with 4 bases of the junction left unmatched.

This chain links TRBV7-2 with TRBJ2-7; 14 bases align to TRBD2. The germline V gene has CDR1 SGHTA and CDR2 FQGNSA. The CDR3 runs 18 residues. V trimming: 4 bases; J trimming: 0 bases; junction bases outside the gene matches: 8. The CDR3: CASSYRSGTSGSSYEQYF. The CDR3 bases are TGTGCCAGCAGCTACAGAAGCGGGACTAGCGGGAGCTCCTACGAGCAGTACTTC.

As concerns this clone: A junction end diverges from the germline sequence, so it may reflect a read error. This chain links TRBV7-9 with TRBJ2-2, with D possibly matching TRBD1 (5 bases). The CDR3 sequence is 16 residues long. Germline CDR1 SEHNR, CDR2 FQNEAQ (reference sequence). Here the CDR3 reads CSSSLYGPRDTGELFF. In DNA form, the CDR3 reads TGTTCCAGCAGCCTATATGGGCCCAGGGACACCGGGGAGCTGTTTTTT.

This sequence joins TRBV28 and TRBJ1-2, with a tentative D call TRBD1 (6 bases). With 5 bases removed from V and 3 bases from J, the gap between germline ends came to 19 bases. CDR1 is MDHEN and CDR2 is SYDVKM in the germline V gene. The CDR3 is made up of 16 amino acids. The CDR3 bases are TGTGCCAGCAGTCCCGGGGGGGACATTAGAGACTATGGCTACACCTTC. Translating it yields CASSPGGDIRDYGYTF.

The chain joins TRBV5-4 to TRBJ2-5, with 12 nucleotides matching TRBD2. Per germline, CDR1 SGHNT and CDR2 YYREEE (reference sequence). The CDR3 runs 17 residues. The V segment lost 0 bases and the J segment 5 bases; nucleotides outside the gene matches: 8. This chain's CDR3 is CASSLGASGGALETQYF. The CDR3 coding sequence is TGTGCCAGCAGCTTGGGTGCTAGCGGGGGGGCCTTGGAGACCCAGTACTTC.